The 27 T cell receptor beta chains below all came from one sample that was sequenced in a study of T cells in Graves' hyperthyroidism and ophthalmopathy. Using RNA transcripts as the source, TCR beta CDR3 regions were amplified. HTBI primers drove first-round RT-PCR of the TCR CDR3. MiXCR, applied by TCRdb to the multiplex PCR reads, yields one record per CDR3 protein. The sample consists of roughly 600,000 distinct CDR3 sequences, about 14% of them appearing once. Sequencing used blood. Receptors were obtained from a woman between 50 and 59 years old with Graves' ophthalmopathy.

This clonotype was observed at least ten times. This chain connects TRBV28 to TRBJ2-7; D may be TRBD2 (6 bases). The V gene's germline CDR1 is MDHEN and CDR2 SYDVKM. V was trimmed by 7 bases and J by 2 bases, leaving 15 bases between them. This CDR3 region has 14 residues. The DNA for the CDR3 is TGTGCCAGCATGTCGGGACTGCGAACCTACGAGCAGTACTTC. Protein: CASMSGLRTYEQYF.

Ten or more counts support this clonotype. This chain joins TRBV20-1 and TRBJ2-7; D is possibly TRBD1 or TRBD2 (5 bases each). In germline, CDR1 is DFQATT, CDR2 SNEGSKA (reference sequence). V lost 1 base and J lost 4, with 14 bases in between. The CDR3 loop spans 14 amino acids. The CDR3 region has the DNA TGCAGTGCTAGAGTGCGGTATGGGGGATACGAGCAGTACTTC. Translated, it gives CSARVRYGGYEQYF.

This clonotype was observed at least ten times. This chain links TRBV4-1 with TRBJ1-5, with TRBD1 matching 9 bases. There are 15 residues in the CDR3. Germline V lookup: CDR1 MGHRA, CDR2 YSYEKL. Losses at the gene ends were 6 bases for V and 7 bases for J; bases not matched to a gene: 10. The CDR3 nucleotides read TGCGCCAGCAGTCCTTGGACAGGGGATAGGCAGCCCCAGCATTTT. Translated, it gives CASSPWTGDRQPQHF.

This clonotype has at least ten counts. V and J are TRBV12-3 or TRBV12-4 and TRBJ1-4; 7 bases are shared with TRBD1. The V gene end was trimmed by 7 bases and the J gene end by 6 bases; junction bases not matched to a gene: 11. The CDR3 covers 15 residues. CDR3 amino acids: CASTIRTGGDEKLFF. In DNA form, the CDR3 reads TGTGCCAGCACCATCAGGACAGGAGGGGATGAAAAACTGTTTTTT.

This clonotype was seen a few times. The chain employs TRBV2 and TRBJ1-6, with D possibly TRBD1 on 6 matching bases. V lost 1 base and J 6 bases, leaving 10 bases between the germline ends. CDR3 length equals 15 residues. Germline CDR1 SNHLY, CDR2 FYNNEI. CDR3: CASSEVQGLNSPLHF. CDR3 DNA: TGTGCCAGCAGTGAAGTACAGGGTCTTAATTCACCCCTCCACTTT.

The chain couples TRBV12-3 or TRBV12-4 to TRBJ1-1; D is possibly TRBD1 (5 bases). CDR3 length: 14 residues. V was shortened by 6 bases and J by 3 bases, with 14 bases between the two germline ends. The CDR3 nucleotides are TGTGCCAGCAGCACCCACCTGGGGGACACTGAAGCTTTCTTT. It yields the protein CASSTHLGDTEAFF.

This clonotype has a handful of counts. This chain uses TRBV29-1 with TRBJ1-2; no reliable D call. This CDR3 has 14 residues. With 5 bases removed from V and 3 bases from J, the gap between germline ends came to 16 bases. Germline assignment: CDR1 SQVTM and CDR2 ANQGSEA. Written as DNA, the CDR3 is TGCAGCGTTAGGTCCACATTCGGCCACTATGGCTACACCTTC. Protein sequence: CSVRSTFGHYGYTF.

At least ten counts were recorded for this clonotype. The J gene is TRBJ2-5, the V gene TRBV10-3; TRBD1 matches at 12 bases. From germline, CDR1 is ENHRY and CDR2 SYGVKD. The CDR3 extends over 14 amino acids. V trimming: 6 bases; J trimming: 4 bases; junction bases outside the gene matches: 3. The CDR3 sequence is CAIRGQGAGETQYF. CDR3 DNA sequence: TGTGCCATCAGGGGACAGGGGGCAGGAGAGACCCAGTACTTC.

This clonotype was seen many times. The rearrangement joins TRBV2 to TRBJ2-6; TRBD1 aligns across 8 bases. From germline, CDR1 is SNHLY and CDR2 FYNNEI. The trim removed 9 bases at V and 1 base at J, leaving 2 bases unmatched. The CDR3 loop spans 14 amino acids. The CDR3 DNA reads TGTGCCAGACAGGGGGTTTCTGGGGCCAACGTCCTGACTTTC. Protein product: CARQGVSGANVLTF.

The chain couples TRBV27 to TRBJ2-1; 10 bases match TRBD2. J lost 6 bases, V lost 7 bases, and 9 bases had no gene match. Germline CDR1 is MNHEY and CDR2 is SMNVEV (reference sequence). CDR3 size: 15 residues. The CDR3 bases are TGTGCCAGCACCATAGGACTAGCGGCTAGCAATGAGCAGTTCTTC. Encoded protein: CASTIGLAASNEQFF.

This clonotype was seen repeatedly, ten times or more. The J gene is TRBJ2-5, the V gene TRBV5-6; D tentatively fits TRBD1 or TRBD2 (6 bases each). Germline V gene data show CDR1 as SGHDT and CDR2 as YYEEEE. V shed 0 bases and J shed 4 bases, with 19 bases lying between them. The CDR3 contains 17 residues. This chain's CDR3 is CASSLATGGGGGETQYF. In DNA, the CDR3 is TGTGCCAGCAGCTTGGCCACTGGCGGAGGGGGTGGAGAGACCCAGTACTTC.

There are many counts of this clonotype. V gene TRBV14 combines with J gene TRBJ2-1; D unclear. V was cut by 3 bases and J by 0 bases, with 9 bases left in between. This CDR3 comprises 15 residues. CDR1 and CDR2 (germline): SGHDN, FVKESK. The CDR3 reads CASSHARSSYNEQFF. The CDR3 DNA reads TGTGCCAGCAGCCACGCGCGGTCCTCCTACAATGAGCAGTTCTTC. Using reference TRBV14 and TRBJ2-1 for the parts outside the CDR3, the full variable domain is EAGVTQFPSHSVIEKGQTVTLRCDPISGHDNLYWYRRVMGKEIKFLLHFVKESKQDESGMPNNRFLAERTGGTYSTLKVQPAELEDSGVYFCASSHARSSYNEQFFGPGTRLTVL.

Many counts were recorded for this clonotype. The CDR3 sequence: CASSGGTGGPNTEAFF. The CDR3 region has the DNA TGTGCCAGCAGCGGGGGAACAGGGGGCCCGAACACTGAAGCTTTCTTT. This sequence joins TRBV11-3 and TRBJ1-1, with 9 bases matching TRBD1. Germline assignment: CDR1 SGHNT and CDR2 YENEEA. V shed 5 bases, J shed 1 base, and the junction held 8 bases outside the gene matches. CDR3 length: 16 amino acids.

The chain carries TRBV4-1 and TRBJ2-2; the D gene is possibly TRBD1 (6 bases). Germline V gene data show CDR1 as MGHRA and CDR2 as YSYEKL. V lost 3 bases and J lost 3, with 8 bases in between. There are 14 residues in the CDR3. The CDR3 sequence: CASSQDRYTGELFF. In DNA, the CDR3 is TGCGCCAGCAGCCAGGACAGATACACCGGGGAGCTGTTTTTT.

This clonotype turned up a few times. The V gene is TRBV20-1, the J gene TRBJ2-1; D perhaps matches TRBD2 (6 bases). V was cut by 3 bases and J by 0 bases, with 12 bases left in between. Germline values: CDR1 DFQATT, CDR2 SNEGSKA (reference sequence). The CDR3 covers 15 residues. The DNA of the CDR3 is TGCAGTGCTAGGGAAGACGGGAGCTCCTACAATGAGCAGTTCTTC. Encoded protein: CSAREDGSSYNEQFF.

V is TRBV6-1 and J is TRBJ2-1; D gene uncertain. Trimming left V 8 bases short and J 1 base short, with 6 bases between. The CDR3 length is 12 residues. Germline values: CDR1 MNHNS, CDR2 SASEGT. As DNA, the CDR3 is TGTGCCAGCCGGCAATCCTACAATGAGCAGTTCTTC. It translates to CASRQSYNEQFF.

This clonotype came up many times. The chain couples TRBV20-1 to TRBJ2-2, with 11 nucleotides matching TRBD2. CDR3 length equals 18 residues. The germline V gene has CDR1 DFQATT and CDR2 SNEGSKA (reference sequence). Germline trimming cut 0 bases from V and 5 bases from J; bases unmatched to any gene: 11. CDR3 protein: CSARDTGTSGRWTGELFF. In DNA, the CDR3 is TGCAGTGCTAGAGATACCGGGACTAGCGGCCGTTGGACCGGGGAGCTGTTTTTT.

This clonotype was detected many times. The genes are TRBV2 and TRBJ2-5, with D unresolved. Germline lookup yields CDR1 SNHLY and CDR2 FYNNEI. The V end lost 2 bases, the J end lost 3 bases, and 10 bases lay between the germline ends. The CDR3 has 14 amino acids. The CDR3 loop reads CASSESAGKETQYF. In DNA form, the CDR3 reads TGTGCCAGCAGTGAATCGGCAGGAAAAGAGACCCAGTACTTC.

Ten or more counts support this clonotype. This chain uses TRBV7-8 with TRBJ2-5; the D is unclear. The V end was cut by 5 bases, the J end by 11 bases, with 12 bases between. Germline values: CDR1 SGHVS, CDR2 FQNEAQ. The CDR3 sequence is 11 residues long. CDR3 amino acids: CASSLDANQYF. The CDR3 DNA sequence: TGTGCCAGCAGCCTTGACGCAAATCAGTACTTC.

As regards this clonotype: A much larger clone differs by one base, so this may be a read error. The chain recombines TRBV7-7 with TRBJ2-5, with D maybe TRBD2 (6 bases). CDR1 SSHAT and CDR2 FNYEAQ come from the germline V gene (reference sequence). This CDR3 is 15 amino acids long. The CDR3 loop is CASSLFMTRQETQYF. The CDR3 coding sequence is TGTGCTAGCAGCTTATTCATGACTAGACAAGAGACCCAGTACTTC.

Ten or more counts support this clonotype. The chain has TRBV5-6 and TRBJ2-7; a weak D match, TRBD1 (6 bases). V was trimmed by 1 base and J by 5 bases, leaving 13 bases between them. The CDR3 covers 14 residues. Germline V gene sequence: CDR1 SGHDT, CDR2 YYEEEE. CDR3 loop: CASSLRGGEDEQYF. For the CDR3, the DNA is TGTGCCAGCAGCTTGCGAGGGGGAGAGGACGAGCAGTACTTC.

This clonotype was observed at least ten times. This rearrangement joins TRBV5-1 to TRBJ2-7, with 10 positions matching TRBD2. Looked up from germline, CDR1 is SGHRS and CDR2 is YFSETQ. The CDR3 consists of 16 residues. V lost 4 bases, J lost 0 bases, and 7 bases stayed unmatched. The CDR3 is CASSTTSGLNSYEQYF. DNA for the CDR3: TGCGCCAGCAGCACGACTAGCGGGTTGAACTCCTACGAGCAGTACTTC.

This clonotype was counted ten times or more. The V gene is TRBV7-8, the J gene TRBJ2-1, with 13 bases aligning to TRBD2. The junction had 4 bases not matched to a gene; V was cut back by 2 bases and J by 9 bases. Germline assignment: CDR1 SGHVS and CDR2 FQNEAQ. The CDR3 loop spans 15 amino acids. The chain's CDR3 is CASSLRLAGGSEQFF. The CDR3 DNA reads TGTGCCAGCAGCTTAAGACTAGCGGGAGGTAGTGAGCAGTTCTTC.

This clonotype was observed many times. The chain links TRBV5-1 to TRBJ2-2, with 8 bases fitting TRBD2. The germline gives CDR1 SGHRS, CDR2 YFSETQ. The CDR3 sequence is 16 residues long. The V segment lost 1 base and the J segment 3 bases; nucleotides outside the gene matches: 5. CDR3 amino acids: CASSLPGLADTGELFF. The CDR3 DNA follows: TGCGCCAGCAGCTTGCCCGGACTAGCAGACACCGGGGAGCTGTTTTTT.

With regard to this clonotype: A much larger clone lies one base from this, so it may be a read error. The chain uses TRBV18 and TRBJ2-7; TRBD2 aligns across 7 bases. The germline V gene encodes CDR1 KGHSH and CDR2 LQKENI. This CDR3 is built from 16 residues. Losses at the gene ends were 3 bases for V and 1 base for J; bases not matched to a gene: 9. CDR3 protein: CASSPLGTNGSYEQYF. The CDR3, as DNA: TGTGCCAGCTCACCCCTCGGGACTAACGGGTCCTACGAGCAGTACTTC.

This clonotype was seen repeatedly, ten times or more. The chain carries TRBV28 and TRBJ1-6; D unresolved. V was trimmed by 8 bases and J by 7 bases, leaving 18 bases between them. The CDR3 covers 15 residues. Germline CDR1 MDHEN, CDR2 SYDVKM. The CDR3 sequence is CASSSGAGVNSPLHF. In DNA, the CDR3 is TGTGCCAGCTCGAGTGGCGCCGGGGTCAATTCACCCCTCCACTTT.

The table lists this clonotype with a few counts. V and J are TRBV6-1 and TRBJ1-4; 7 nucleotides agree with TRBD1. Germline-derived CDR1 and CDR2 are MNHNS and SASEGT. V was pared by 6 bases and J by 6 bases, with 10 bases of the junction left unmatched. This CDR3 spans 15 amino acids. As DNA, the CDR3 is TGTGCCAGCAGAATATTTGACAGGGAGGATGAAAAACTGTTTTTT. This encodes CASRIFDREDEKLFF.